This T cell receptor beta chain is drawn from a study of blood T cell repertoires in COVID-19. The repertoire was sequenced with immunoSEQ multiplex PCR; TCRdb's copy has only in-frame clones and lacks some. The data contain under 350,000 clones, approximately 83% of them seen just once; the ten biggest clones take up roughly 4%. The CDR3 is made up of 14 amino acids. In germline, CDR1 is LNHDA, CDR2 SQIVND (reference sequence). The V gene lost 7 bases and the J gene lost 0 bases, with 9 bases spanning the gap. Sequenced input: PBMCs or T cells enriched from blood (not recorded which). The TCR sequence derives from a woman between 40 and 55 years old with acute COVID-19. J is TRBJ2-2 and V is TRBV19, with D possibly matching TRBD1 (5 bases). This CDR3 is CASTKGANTGELFF. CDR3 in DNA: TGTGCCAGTACTAAAGGGGCGAACACCGGGGAGCTGTTTTTT.